The rows below give T cell receptor beta chains drawn from one sample of a study of blood T cell repertoires in COVID-19. Using immunoSEQ multiplex PCR, the repertoire was profiled, and TCRdb retains in-frame clones only, with some absent. The repertoire holds 35,000 to 45,000 clones, about 90% seen once, with around 6% in the top ten. Material for sequencing was peripheral blood. The receptors were gathered from an elderly woman with acute or convalescent COVID-19. Both conserved end residues are part of each CDR3. Fields, in order: clone size, J gene, D gene, V gene, CDR3 protein, CDR3 DNA. The D gene is left open where the match is weak. Clone size is given for some rows only: seen once, a few or many times, or a class if the clone is expanded.

- TRBJ1-1 - TRBV12-5 CASGRGSGSTEAFF TGTGCTAGTGGTAGGGGGTCGGGCAGCACTGAAGCTTTCTTT
few TRBJ1-5 TRBD1 TRBV19 CASSPRRTGGYNQPQHF TGTGCCAGTAGTCCCCGACGGACAGGGGGATACAATCAGCCCCAGCATTTT
- TRBJ2-7 - TRBV24-1 CGPDGQLAAYEQYF TGCGGGCCAGATGGACAGCTGGCGGCCTACGAGCAGTACTTC
- TRBJ2-5 TRBD1 TRBV2 CASAGTGETQYF TGTGCCAGCGCCGGGACAGGAGAGACCCAGTACTTC
- TRBJ2-1 - TRBV21-1 CASSQRGGGEQFF TGTGCCAGCAGCCAAAGGGGCGGGGGTGAGCAGTTCTTC
- TRBJ2-7 - TRBV10-3 CAISESQGTYEQYF TGTGCCATCAGTGAATCACAGGGCACGTACGAGCAGTACTTC
- TRBJ1-2 TRBD1 TRBV3-1/TRBV3-2 CASSHLGQGSGYGYTF TGTGCCAGCAGCCACCTAGGACAGGGTTCGGGCTATGGCTACACCTTC
- TRBJ2-3 TRBD1 TRBV19 CASSLPADRAEDTQYF TGTGCCAGTAGTCTTCCTGCGGACAGGGCTGAAGATACGCAGTATTTT
- TRBJ1-6 - TRBV19 CASRNGGTVNSPLHF TGTGCCAGTAGGAATGGGGGGACGGTAAATTCACCCCTCCACTTT
- TRBJ1-2 - TRBV19 CASTQQGAGYTF TGTGCCAGTACCCAACAGGGCGCGGGCTACACCTTC
- TRBJ2-7 - TRBV6-5 CASSLLGGTYEQYF TGTGCCAGCAGTTTATTAGGGGGTACCTACGAGCAGTACTTC
- TRBJ1-1 - TRBV20-1 CSAGRGAFF TGCAGTGCTGGCCGGGGAGCTTTCTTT
few TRBJ1-1 - TRBV6-5 CASRLGNQAFF TGTGCCAGCAGACTCGGGAATCAAGCTTTCTTT
- TRBJ2-2 - TRBV12-5 CASGSGHANTGELFF TGTGCTAGTGGTTCTGGACATGCCAACACCGGGGAGCTGTTTTTT
- TRBJ1-4 - TRBV5-1 CASSDSPNEKLFF TGCGCCAGTTCGGACAGCCCTAATGAAAAACTGTTTTTT
- TRBJ2-2 - TRBV6-5 CASSYRKGDTGELFF TGTGCCAGCAGTTACCGGAAGGGGGACACCGGGGAGCTGTTTTTT
- TRBJ1-1 - TRBV10-1 CASSDGRNYTEAFF TGCGCCAGCAGTGACGGCAGGAACTACACTGAAGCTTTCTTT
- TRBJ1-6 - TRBV27 CASSLRGEGSPLHF TGTGCCAGCAGTTTAAGAGGGGAGGGCTCACCCCTCCACTTT
- TRBJ2-7 - TRBV18 CASSPPNRGGEQYF TGTGCCAGCTCACCACCAAACAGGGGGGGCGAGCAGTACTTC
once TRBJ1-1 - TRBV19 CASSDPRDVARNTEAFF TGTGCCAGTAGCGATCCTCGGGATGTTGCTCGGAACACTGAAGCTTTCTTT
- TRBJ1-6 TRBD1 TRBV19 CASSMQDRPLAPLHF TGTGCCAGTAGTATGCAGGACAGGCCCTTGGCACCCCTCCACTTT
- TRBJ2-7 - TRBV12-5 CASGEGLGSAYEQYF TGTGCTAGTGGTGAGGGCCTAGGGTCTGCCTACGAGCAGTACTTC
few TRBJ1-1 - TRBV10-1 CASSESQDTEAFF TGCGCCAGCAGTGAGTCACAGGACACTGAAGCTTTCTTT
- TRBJ2-7 TRBD2 TRBV6-5 CASSPGTSREQYF TGTGCCAGCAGTCCCGGGACTAGCAGGGAGCAGTACTTC
- TRBJ1-2 - TRBV4-1 CASSLRTDPNYGYTF TGCGCCAGCAGCCTTAGGACAGACCCTAACTATGGCTACACCTTC
once TRBJ2-6 TRBD1 TRBV18 CASSPLRGRGGSGANVLTF TGTGCCAGCTCACCACTCAGGGGGCGCGGTGGTTCCGGGGCCAACGTCCTGACTTTC
- TRBJ1-3 - TRBV19 CASSPSDFSGNTIYF TGTGCCAGTAGCCCTTCGGACTTCTCTGGAAACACCATATATTTT
- TRBJ1-1 - TRBV5-1 CASRQGDEAFF TGCGCCAGCAGGCAGGGCGATGAAGCTTTCTTT
- TRBJ1-2 - TRBV5-5 CASSSTLGVNYGYTF TGTGCCAGCAGCTCTACCCTAGGAGTTAACTATGGCTACACCTTC
- TRBJ1-3 TRBD1 TRBV25-1 CASSDTVPGQRNTIYF TGTGCCAGCAGTGATACAGTCCCGGGACAGCGAAACACCATATATTTT
- TRBJ2-7 TRBD2 TRBV5-1 CASSFGLAGGSSYEQYF TGCGCCAGCAGCTTTGGACTAGCGGGGGGCTCTTCCTACGAGCAGTACTTC
- TRBJ2-2 - TRBV6-2/TRBV6-3 CASSYNVDFRSGELFF TGTGCCAGCAGTTACAACGTAGACTTTCGCAGCGGGGAGCTGTTTTTT
- TRBJ2-3 TRBD2 TRBV9 CASSVGSSGYTDTQYF TGTGCCAGCAGCGTAGGCTCTAGCGGATACACAGATACGCAGTATTTT
- TRBJ1-3 TRBD1 TRBV6-5 CASRPGTGIYTIYF TGTGCCAGCAGACCCGGGACAGGGATATACACCATATATTTT
few TRBJ2-1 - TRBV7-2 CASSEAGGSSYNEQFF TGTGCCAGCAGCGAGGCCGGGGGTAGCTCCTACAATGAGCAGTTCTTC
- TRBJ1-2 TRBD1 TRBV20-1 CSASKEGQAIYGYTF TGCAGTGCTAGTAAGGAGGGACAGGCGATCTATGGCTACACCTTC
- TRBJ2-5 TRBD2 TRBV4-2 CASSQISGGSETQYF TGTGCCAGCAGCCAAATTAGCGGGGGATCCGAGACCCAGTACTTC
- TRBJ1-1 - TRBV7-2 CASRPLSISMNTEAFF TGTGCCAGCAGACCCCTGAGTATAAGCATGAACACTGAAGCTTTCTTT
- TRBJ1-2 - TRBV19 CASSIRFSNPFYGYTF TGTGCCAGTAGTATTCGGTTTAGCAACCCTTTCTATGGCTACACCTTC
- TRBJ1-1 TRBD1 TRBV5-6 CASSPTGATEAFF TGTGCCAGCAGCCCGACAGGGGCGACTGAAGCTTTCTTT
- TRBJ1-2 TRBD1 TRBV5-1 CASSPQGQELGYTF TGCGCCAGCAGCCCACAGGGACAGGAACTTGGCTACACCTTC
- TRBJ1-6 - TRBV5-1 CASSLEGVPTPLHF TGCGCCAGCAGCTTGGAGGGGGTACCAACACCCCTCCACTTT
- TRBJ2-2 TRBD1 TRBV7-9 CASSQLGQGSGELFF TGTGCCAGCAGCCAGTTGGGACAGGGGAGCGGGGAGCTGTTTTTT
- TRBJ2-7 TRBD1 TRBV2 CASSLGTGAYEQYF TGTGCCAGCAGCTTAGGGACAGGAGCCTACGAGCAGTACTTC
- TRBJ1-3 - TRBV12-3/TRBV12-4 CASSLEAGNTIYF TGTGCCAGCAGTTTGGAGGCTGGAAACACCATATATTTT
- TRBJ2-1 TRBD2 TRBV6-1 CASREPGGQYPNEQFF TGTGCCAGCAGGGAACCGGGGGGGCAGTATCCCAATGAGCAGTTCTTC
- TRBJ1-3 - TRBV19 CASKGTAPGNTIYF TGTGCCAGTAAGGGGACTGCTCCTGGAAACACCATATATTTT
- TRBJ1-4 TRBD1 TRBV3-1/TRBV3-2 CASSQRGQGGDEKLFF TGTGCCAGCAGCCAAAGGGGACAGGGGGGCGATGAAAAACTGTTTTTT
- TRBJ2-4 - TRBV6-5 CASSLAGVKNIQYF TGTGCCAGCAGTTTGGCAGGGGTCAAAAACATTCAGTACTTC
- TRBJ1-3 - TRBV2 CASRGTASGNTIYF TGTGCCAGCAGGGGTACAGCCTCTGGAAACACCATATATTTT
- TRBJ2-3 TRBD2 TRBV7-9 CASSFGTSGGDTQYF TGTGCCAGCAGCTTCGGGACTAGCGGGGGAGATACGCAGTATTTT
- TRBJ2-1 TRBD2 TRBV5-1 CASSSPKPGLGYNEQFF TGCGCCAGCAGCTCGCCTAAGCCGGGACTAGGGTACAATGAGCAGTTCTTC